These 7 T cell receptor beta chains came from one sample sequenced in a study of tumor-infiltrating lymphocytes in primary liver carcinoma. The study co-extracted DNA and RNA from around 20-30 mg of unsorted bulk tissue. From roughly 500 ng total RNA, TCR beta cDNA was generated with a primer in the constant region. Construction of TCR beta libraries relied on three successive nested multiplex PCR rounds employing slightly modified ARM-PCR. The study ran its first two PCR rounds for roughly 9 cycles each, using TRBV1-TRBV30 forward primers and a C-beta reverse primer. TCRdb re-called the multiplex PCR reads with MiXCR, one entry per CDR3 protein. The table lists about 120,000 distinct CDR3 sequences, approximately 71% of them singletons. The sample was tumor-adjacent normal liver tissue. These receptors all come from a woman aged 55-69 years with primary liver carcinoma and hepatitis B virus infection.

On this clonotype: A much more abundant neighbour one base away suggests this may be a read error. This likely comes from a read error, as the CDR3 has no conserved phenylalanine or tryptophan at its end. V is TRBV5-1 and J is TRBJ2-2; D is ambiguous. V was cut by 0 bases and J by 4 bases, with 7 bases left in between. The V gene's germline CDR1 is SGHRS and CDR2 YFSETQ. The CDR3 runs to 14 residues. The CDR3 is CASSLDVGTGELFS. The CDR3, as DNA: TGCGCCAGCAGCTTGGATGTTGGCACCGGGGAGCTGTTTTCT.

This clonotype was seen repeatedly, ten times or more. This chain connects TRBV7-9 to TRBJ1-2; D uncertain. Deletions cut 7 bases from V and 0 bases from J, with 18 bases between. Germline CDR1 and CDR2: SEHNR and FQNEAQ (reference sequence). CDR3 size: 16 residues. CDR3 sequence reads: CASTSFTEGANYGYTF. CDR3 DNA: TGTGCCAGCACCTCCTTTACGGAGGGAGCTAACTATGGCTACACCTTC.

In the case of this clonotype: One end of the junction varies from germline; a read error may be responsible. V and J are TRBV7-8 and TRBJ2-7; D is uncertain. The CDR3 loop spans 14 amino acids. Germline V lookup: CDR1 SGHVS, CDR2 FQNEAQ. CDR3 amino acids: CVSSHRTETYEQYF. Written as DNA, the CDR3 is TGTGTCAGCAGCCACCGGACCGAAACCTACGAGCAATACTTC.

This clonotype was found once. A much bigger clone sits one base away, suggesting this may be a read error. This chain joins TRBV6-1 and TRBJ2-7, with D perhaps assigned TRBD1 or TRBD2 (5 bases each). This CDR3 comprises 13 residues. Germline lookup yields CDR1 MNHNS and CDR2 SASEGT. The CDR3 is CATDQIGTYAQYF. CDR3 in DNA: TGTGCCACCGATCAAATAGGGACCTACGCGCAGTACTTC.

A word on this clonotype: The junction departs from germline at one end; a sequencing error may be responsible. The V gene is TRBV4-2, the J gene TRBJ2-1; D may be TRBD2 (5 bases). The CDR3 is 16 amino acids. Germline V gives CDR1 LGHNA, CDR2 YNFKEQ. CDR3 DNA: TGTGCCAGCAGCAAAGAGTCGGGAAGGCCAACCAATGAGCAGTTCTTC. Residues: CASSKESGRPTNEQFF.

This clonotype was observed many times. V usage is TRBV28 and J usage is TRBJ2-7; no clear D. The CDR3 is 14 residues long. The ends were cut back, 7 bases at V and 3 bases at J, with 16 bases in the middle. In germline, CDR1 is MDHEN, CDR2 SYDVKM. This CDR3 is CASTSLAPYYEQYF. The CDR3 DNA reads as TGTGCCAGCACCTCATTAGCCCCCTACTACGAGCAGTACTTC.

The rearrangement joins TRBV10-3 to TRBJ2-3; 10 bases match TRBD2. Trimming cost V 4 bases and J 4 bases; bases outside gene matches: 5. Per the germline V gene, CDR1 is ENHRY and CDR2 is SYGVKD. The CDR3 totals 15 residues. The CDR3 protein is CAISVSSGSADTQYF. CDR3 bases: TGTGCCATCAGTGTGTCTAGCGGGAGCGCAGATACGCAGTATTTT.